These 17 T cell receptor beta chains were all obtained from the same sample, sequenced in a study of cytomegalovirus exposure and HLA in healthy donors (dated by TCRdb to 2016 to 2017). To prepare the library, the immunoSEQ multiplex PCR assay was applied. For the multiplex PCR, a mixture combining 60 forward primers for TCR Vbeta segments and 13 reverse primers for TCR Jbeta segments was used. The clones in this table, taken by TCRdb from immuneACCESS, are in-frame only. Not every clone is retained; where verified, under half of the shortfall comes from an unresolved V gene, and the cause of the rest is unknown. In all, the sample holds under 95,000 clones, and approximately 7.1% of those were seen once. About 2.3% of the sample lies in the top ten. Material: PBMCs. All receptors derive from a man aged 45-65 years in good health and CMV-seronegative.

This clone has a handful of counts. This chain links TRBV10-3 with TRBJ2-3, with a possible D match to TRBD1 (5 bases). CDR1 is ENHRY, CDR2 SYGVKD, per germline. The V end was cut by 5 bases, the J end by 3 bases, with 12 bases between. There are 14 residues in the CDR3. In nucleotides, the CDR3 is TGTGCCATCAGTAGGGGATCGGTGACAGATACGCAGTATTTT. It codes for CAISRGSVTDTQYF.

V usage is TRBV11-3 and J usage is TRBJ2-1, with D unresolved. CDR3 length: 13 amino acids. Looked up from germline, CDR1 is SGHNT and CDR2 is YENEEA. The germline V and J ends were trimmed by 2 bases and 9 bases, with 11 bases remaining between them. For the CDR3, the DNA is TGTGCCAGCAGCTTACGCCGAGGCTCTGAGCAGTTCTTC. Encoded protein: CASSLRRGSEQFF.

The J gene is TRBJ1-4, the V gene TRBV5-6; TRBD1 is a possible D gene (5 bases). CDR1 is SGHDT, CDR2 YYEEEE, per germline. The CDR3 contains 12 residues. Trimming pared 1 base from V and 15 bases from J, leaving 13 bases between. CDR3 sequence: CASSLWGGKVFF. CDR3 DNA sequence: TGTGCCAGCAGCTTGTGGGGGGGGAAGGTGTTTTTT.

This clone has only a few counts. This chain uses TRBV28 with TRBJ2-5, with D perhaps TRBD2 (7 bases). CDR1 is MDHEN, CDR2 SYDVKM, per germline. The CDR3 is 13 amino acids. V was trimmed by 6 bases and J by 5 bases, leaving 13 bases between them. CDR3 residues: CASRRGGVETQYF. CDR3 DNA sequence: TGTGCCAGCAGGCGAGGGGGGGTGGAGACCCAGTACTTC.

The rearrangement uses TRBV6-5 and TRBJ1-1, with D hard to call. The germline CDR1 and CDR2 sequences are MNHEY and SVGAGI. The CDR3 is 12 residues long. The germline V and J ends were trimmed by 6 bases and 5 bases, with 10 bases remaining between them. CDR3 residues: CASSSMRTEAFF. The CDR3 DNA is TGTGCCAGCAGCTCTATGAGGACTGAAGCTTTCTTT.

The chain links TRBV10-3 to TRBJ1-5; the match to TRBD1 covers 7 bases. The CDR3 is 14 amino acids. Germline CDR1 is ENHRY and CDR2 is SYGVKD. With V trimmed by 10 bases and J by 0 bases, 6 bases remained unmatched. CDR3 protein: CATSDRDSNQPQHF. The CDR3 coding sequence is TGTGCCACCTCAGACAGGGATAGCAATCAGCCCCAGCATTTT.

The chain links TRBV27 to TRBJ2-1; D gene unclear. Looked up from germline, CDR1 is MNHEY and CDR2 is SMNVEV (reference sequence). The V and J ends lost 4 bases and 5 bases respectively, with 12 bases between them. This CDR3 is 14 amino acids long. The CDR3 DNA is TGTGCCAGCAGTTCAGGATTCCCCAACAATGAGCAGTTCTTC. Translating gives CASSSGFPNNEQFF.

This clone was counted between two and nine times. V usage is TRBV30 and J usage is TRBJ2-7, with a weak D call TRBD1 (5 bases). In germline, CDR1 is GTSNPN, CDR2 SVGIG (reference sequence). V was pared by 4 bases and J by 1 base, with 8 bases between. CDR3 length equals 12 residues. The CDR3 coding sequence is TGTGCCTGGACTCAGGGATCCTACGAGCAGTACTTC. Its translation: CAWTQGSYEQYF.

This chain joins TRBV6-5 and TRBJ1-1; D may be TRBD1 (6 bases). Deletions cut 2 bases from V and 11 bases from J, with 9 bases between. The CDR3 is 11 amino acids. Germline V CDR1 and CDR2: MNHEY, SVGAGI. In DNA form, the CDR3 reads TGTGCCAGCAGTTACAAGGGGGTTGCTTTCTTT. It codes for CASSYKGVAFF.

This clone was detected a few times. This chain links TRBV30 with TRBJ2-1; 11 bases match TRBD1. CDR3 size: 15 residues. Trimming at V came to 0 bases and at J to 3 bases, leaving 1 base not matched to a gene. Germline V lookup: CDR1 GTSNPN, CDR2 SVGIG (reference sequence). The CDR3 protein is CAWSVGTGGYNEQFF. The CDR3 nucleotides read TGTGCCTGGAGTGTAGGGACAGGGGGCTACAATGAGCAGTTCTTC.

The CDR3 nucleotides read TGTGCCAGCAGTCCGCGGAACTCGGATACGCAGTATTTT. It codes for CASSPRNSDTQYF. This sequence joins TRBV27 and TRBJ2-3, with D unclear. Trimming removed 5 bases at V and 6 bases at J, with 12 bases between. Looked up from germline, CDR1 is MNHEY and CDR2 is SMNVEV (reference sequence). The CDR3 runs 13 residues.

There are a few counts of this clone. The chain links TRBV28 to TRBJ1-2; TRBD1 might be the D (6 bases). V was cut by 6 bases and J by 2 bases, with 10 bases left in between. The CDR3 contains 13 residues. Germline CDR1 reads MDHEN; CDR2 reads SYDVKM. The chain's CDR3 is CASRGQRNYGYTF. CDR3 bases: TGTGCCAGCAGGGGACAAAGAAACTATGGCTACACCTTC.

The V and J genes are TRBV19 and TRBJ2-7; 7 bases agree with TRBD2. This CDR3 contains 14 residues. V lost 1 base and J lost 2; bases outside the gene matches: 2. From germline, CDR1 is LNHDA and CDR2 SQIVND (reference sequence). In DNA form, the CDR3 reads TGTGCCAGTAGTATAGGAGGGACTACCTACGAGCAGTACTTC. Amino acids: CASSIGGTTYEQYF.

This clone was counted a few times. The rearrangement joins TRBV4-3 to TRBJ1-4; maybe TRBD1 (6 bases). CDR1 and CDR2 (germline): LGHNA, YSLEER. Trimming removed 4 bases from V and 7 bases from J, with 22 bases in between. CDR3 length: 17 residues. This CDR3 is CASSLLPDSRGGEKLFF. CDR3 bases: TGCGCCAGCAGCCTTCTACCGGACAGCCGGGGGGGTGAAAAACTGTTTTTT.

This clone turned up a few times. The V call is TRBV5-6, the J call TRBJ1-5; D call uncertain. Germline CDR1 is SGHDT and CDR2 is YYEEEE. The ends were cut back, 1 base at V and 0 bases at J, with 20 bases in the middle. The CDR3 is made up of 19 amino acids. The CDR3 loop reads CASSLFLSPGADSNQPQHF. The CDR3 DNA sequence: TGTGCCAGCAGCTTGTTTCTCTCCCCGGGAGCCGATAGCAATCAGCCCCAGCATTTT.

The chain employs TRBV21-1 and TRBJ2-2; no check of the table's D call, TRBD1, against the DNA was made. TRBV21-1 counts as a pseudogene. CDR3 size: 17 residues. In DNA form, the CDR3 reads TGTGCCAGCAGCAAATGGATACGACAGGGTCCGGGCGGGGAGCTGTTTTTT. It is translated as CASSKWIRQGPGGELFF.

In nucleotides, the CDR3 is TGTGCCAGCAGTGGCGACAGGGACACTGAAGCTTTCTTT. This gives the protein CASSGDRDTEAFF. The chain combines TRBV2 with TRBJ1-1, with 7 bases identical to TRBD1. Germline CDR1 reads SNHLY; CDR2 reads FYNNEI. The CDR3 totals 13 residues. V lost 4 bases and J lost 3; bases outside the gene matches: 2.